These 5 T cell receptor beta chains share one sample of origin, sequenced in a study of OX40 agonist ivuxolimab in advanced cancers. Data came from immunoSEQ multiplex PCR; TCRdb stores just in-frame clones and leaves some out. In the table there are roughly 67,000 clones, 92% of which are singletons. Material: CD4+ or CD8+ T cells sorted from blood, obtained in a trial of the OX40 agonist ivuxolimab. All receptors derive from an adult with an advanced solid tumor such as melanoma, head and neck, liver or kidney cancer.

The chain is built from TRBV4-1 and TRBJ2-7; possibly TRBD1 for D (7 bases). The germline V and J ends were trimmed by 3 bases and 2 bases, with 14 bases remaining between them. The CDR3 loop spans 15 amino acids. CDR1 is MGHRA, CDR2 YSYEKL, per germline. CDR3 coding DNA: TGCGCCAGCAGCCAGGGCCAGGGGGGCCCCTACGAGCAGTACTTC. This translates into CASSQGQGGPYEQYF.

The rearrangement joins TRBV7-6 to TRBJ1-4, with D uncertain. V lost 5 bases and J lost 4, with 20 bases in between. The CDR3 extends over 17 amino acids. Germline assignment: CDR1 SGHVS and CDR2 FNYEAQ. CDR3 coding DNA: TGTGCCAGCAGCCCTAAGGGCCCCGGGCCCCTTAATGAAAAACTGTTTTTT. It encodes CASSPKGPGPLNEKLFF.

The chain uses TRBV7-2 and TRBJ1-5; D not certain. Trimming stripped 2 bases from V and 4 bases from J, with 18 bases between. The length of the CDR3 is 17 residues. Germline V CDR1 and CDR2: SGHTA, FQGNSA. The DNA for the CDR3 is TGTGCCAGCAGCTTAAGCGATGGTAGACCTTCTAATCAGCCCCAGCATTTT. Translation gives CASSLSDGRPSNQPQHF.

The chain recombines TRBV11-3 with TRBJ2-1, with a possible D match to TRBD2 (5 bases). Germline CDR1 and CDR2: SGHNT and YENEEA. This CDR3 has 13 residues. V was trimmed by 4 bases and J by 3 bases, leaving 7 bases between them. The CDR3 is CASSSRDYNEQFF. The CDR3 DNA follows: TGTGCCAGCAGCTCCCGGGACTACAATGAGCAGTTCTTC. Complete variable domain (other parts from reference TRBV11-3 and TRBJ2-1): EAGVVQSPRYKIIEKKQPVAFWCNPISGHNTLYWYLQNLGQGPELLIRYENEEAVDDSQLPKDRFSAERLKGVDSTLKIQPAELGDSAVYLCASSSRDYNEQFFGPGTRLTVL.

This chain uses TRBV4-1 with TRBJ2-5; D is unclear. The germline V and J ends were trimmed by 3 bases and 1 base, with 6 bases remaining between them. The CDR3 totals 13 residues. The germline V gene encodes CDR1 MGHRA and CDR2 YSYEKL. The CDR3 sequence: CASSHPGQETQYF. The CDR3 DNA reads TGCGCCAGCAGCCACCCGGGCCAAGAGACCCAGTACTTC.